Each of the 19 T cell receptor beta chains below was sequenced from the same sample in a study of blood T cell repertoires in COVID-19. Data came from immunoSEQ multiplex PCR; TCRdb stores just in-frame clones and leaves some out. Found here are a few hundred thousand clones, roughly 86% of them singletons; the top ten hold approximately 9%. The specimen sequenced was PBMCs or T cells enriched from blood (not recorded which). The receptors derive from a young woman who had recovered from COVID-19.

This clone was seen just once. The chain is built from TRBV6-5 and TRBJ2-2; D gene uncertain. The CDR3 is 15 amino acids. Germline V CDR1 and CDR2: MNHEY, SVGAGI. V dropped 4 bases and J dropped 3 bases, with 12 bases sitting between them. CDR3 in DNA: TGTGCCAGCAGTTCTCGTACAGCCTACACCGGGGAGCTGTTTTTT. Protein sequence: CASSSRTAYTGELFF.

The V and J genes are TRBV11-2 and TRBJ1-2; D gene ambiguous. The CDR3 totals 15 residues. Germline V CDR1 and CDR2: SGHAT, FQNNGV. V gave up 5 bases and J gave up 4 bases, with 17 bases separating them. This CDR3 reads CASSPRLSMGYGYTF. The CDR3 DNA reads TGTGCCAGCAGCCCCCGACTTAGCATGGGCTATGGCTACACCTTC. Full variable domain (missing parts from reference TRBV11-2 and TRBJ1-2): EAGVAQSPRYKIIEKRQSVAFWCNPISGHATLYWYQQILGQGPKLLIQFQNNGVVDDSQLPKDRFSAERLKGVDSTLKIQPAKLEDSAVYLCASSPRLSMGYGYTFGSGTRLTVV.

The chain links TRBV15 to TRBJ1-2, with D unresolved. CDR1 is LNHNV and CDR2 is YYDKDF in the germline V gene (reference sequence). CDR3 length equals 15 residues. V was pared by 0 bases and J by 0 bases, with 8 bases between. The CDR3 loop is CATSRDLAPNYGYTF. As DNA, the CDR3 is TGTGCCACCAGCAGAGATTTGGCTCCTAACTATGGCTACACCTTC. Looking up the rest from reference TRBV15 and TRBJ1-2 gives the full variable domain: DAMVIQNPRYQVTQFGKPVTLSCSQTLNHNVMYWYQQKSSQAPKLLFHYYDKDFNNEADTPDNFQSRRPNTSFCFLDIRSPGLGDTAMYLCATSRDLAPNYGYTFGSGTRLTVV.

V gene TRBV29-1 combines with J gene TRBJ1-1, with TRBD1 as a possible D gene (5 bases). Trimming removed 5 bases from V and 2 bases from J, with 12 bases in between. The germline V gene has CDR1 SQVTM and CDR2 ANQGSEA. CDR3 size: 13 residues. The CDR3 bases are TGCAGCGTTAAAGTGGGGGGAAACACTGAAGCTTTCTTT. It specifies CSVKVGGNTEAFF. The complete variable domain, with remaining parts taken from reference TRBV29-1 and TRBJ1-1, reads SAVISQKPSRDICQRGTSLTIQCQVDSQVTMMFWYRQQPGQSLTLIATANQGSEATYESGFVIDKFPISRPNLTFSTLTVSNMSPEDSSIYLCSVKVGGNTEAFFGQGTRLTVV.

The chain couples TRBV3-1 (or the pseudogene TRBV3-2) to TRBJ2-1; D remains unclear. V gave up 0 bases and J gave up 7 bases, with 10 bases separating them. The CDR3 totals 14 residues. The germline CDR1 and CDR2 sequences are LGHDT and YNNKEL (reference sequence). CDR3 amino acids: CASSQERRSNEQFF. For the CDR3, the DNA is TGTGCCAGCAGCCAAGAAAGGAGATCGAATGAGCAGTTCTTC.

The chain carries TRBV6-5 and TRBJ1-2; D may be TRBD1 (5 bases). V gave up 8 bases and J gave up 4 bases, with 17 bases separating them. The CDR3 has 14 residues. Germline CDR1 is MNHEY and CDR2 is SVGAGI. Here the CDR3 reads CASGAGVRAYGYTF. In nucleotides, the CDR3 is TGTGCCAGCGGCGCGGGGGTTCGAGCCTATGGCTACACCTTC.

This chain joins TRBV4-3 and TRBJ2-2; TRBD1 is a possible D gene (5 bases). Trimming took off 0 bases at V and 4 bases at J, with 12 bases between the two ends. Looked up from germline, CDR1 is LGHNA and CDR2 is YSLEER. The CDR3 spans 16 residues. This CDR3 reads CASSQDLDMSTGELFF. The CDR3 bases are TGCGCCAGCAGCCAAGATTTGGACATGAGCACCGGGGAGCTGTTTTTT.

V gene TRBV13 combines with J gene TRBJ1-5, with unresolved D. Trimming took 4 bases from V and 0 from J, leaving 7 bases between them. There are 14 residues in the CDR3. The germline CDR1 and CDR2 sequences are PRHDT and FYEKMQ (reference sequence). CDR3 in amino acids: CASSSRNSNQPQHF. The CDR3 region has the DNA TGTGCCAGCAGCTCGCGTAATAGCAATCAGCCCCAGCATTTT.

CDR3 coding DNA: TGTGCCAGCAGTTACTCGGGGGCAGTCACAGATACGCAGTATTTT. The encoded protein is CASSYSGAVTDTQYF. This chain uses TRBV6-2 or TRBV6-3 with TRBJ2-3, with a possible D match to TRBD1 (6 bases). Germline CDR1 is MNHEY and CDR2 is SVGEGT. V was cut by 0 bases and J by 2 bases, with 9 bases left in between. CDR3 length: 15 residues.

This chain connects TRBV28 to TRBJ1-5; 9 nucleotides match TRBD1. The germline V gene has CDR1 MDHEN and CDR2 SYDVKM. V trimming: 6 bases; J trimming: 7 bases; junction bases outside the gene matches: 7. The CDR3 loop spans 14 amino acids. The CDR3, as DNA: TGTGCCAGCAGCCGGACAGGGGCGGGGCAGCCCCAGCATTTT. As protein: CASSRTGAGQPQHF.

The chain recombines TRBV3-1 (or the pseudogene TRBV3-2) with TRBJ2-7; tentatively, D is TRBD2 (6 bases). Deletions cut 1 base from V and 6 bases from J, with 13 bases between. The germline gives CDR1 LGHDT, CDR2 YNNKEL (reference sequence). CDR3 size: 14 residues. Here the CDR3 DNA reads TGTGCCAGCAGCCAAGGCGGAGGGGAGAGCGAGCAGTACTTC. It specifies CASSQGGGESEQYF.

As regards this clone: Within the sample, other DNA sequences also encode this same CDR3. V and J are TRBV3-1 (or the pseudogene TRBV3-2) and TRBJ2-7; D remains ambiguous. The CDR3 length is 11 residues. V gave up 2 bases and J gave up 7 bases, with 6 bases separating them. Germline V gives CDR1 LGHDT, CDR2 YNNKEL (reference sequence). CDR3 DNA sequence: TGTGCCAGCAGCCAATACGGGGAGCAGTACTTC. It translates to CASSQYGEQYF.

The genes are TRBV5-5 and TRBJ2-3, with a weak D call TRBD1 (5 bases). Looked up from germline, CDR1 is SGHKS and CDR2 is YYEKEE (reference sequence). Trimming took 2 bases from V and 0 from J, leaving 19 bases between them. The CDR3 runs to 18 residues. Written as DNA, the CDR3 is TGTGCCAGCAGCTTCCGTACAGGCCCTCCTCGTAGCACAGATACGCAGTATTTT. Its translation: CASSFRTGPPRSTDTQYF.

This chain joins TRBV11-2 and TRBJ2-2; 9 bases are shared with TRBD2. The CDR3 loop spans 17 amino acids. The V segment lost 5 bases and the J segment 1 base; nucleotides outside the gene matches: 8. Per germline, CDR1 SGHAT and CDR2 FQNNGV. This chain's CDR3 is CASSPYSGGRNTGELFF. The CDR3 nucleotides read TGTGCCAGCAGCCCGTATAGCGGGGGCCGGAACACCGGGGAGCTGTTTTTT.

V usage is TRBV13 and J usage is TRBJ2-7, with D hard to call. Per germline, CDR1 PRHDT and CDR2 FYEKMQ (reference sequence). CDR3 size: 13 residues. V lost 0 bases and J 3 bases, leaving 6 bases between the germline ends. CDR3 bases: TGTGCCAGCAGCTTAGGGCGGAGCTACGAGCAGTACTTC. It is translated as CASSLGRSYEQYF.

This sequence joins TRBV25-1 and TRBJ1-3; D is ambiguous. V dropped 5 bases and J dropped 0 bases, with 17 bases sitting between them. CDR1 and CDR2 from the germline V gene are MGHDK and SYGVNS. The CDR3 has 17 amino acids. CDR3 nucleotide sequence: TGTGCCAGCAGTCATGGCGGCGGGGTAAACTCTGGAAACACCATATATTTT. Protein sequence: CASSHGGGVNSGNTIYF.

The CDR3 loop is CASSPQGKDQPQHF. CDR3 in DNA: TGTGCCAGCTCACCGCAGGGGAAGGATCAGCCCCAGCATTTT. This chain links TRBV18 with TRBJ1-5; perhaps TRBD1 as D (6 bases). The V end was cut by 3 bases, the J end by 5 bases, with 11 bases between. The germline V gene has CDR1 KGHSH and CDR2 LQKENI. The CDR3 extends over 14 amino acids. Together with reference TRBV18 and TRBJ1-5, the CDR3 gives the full variable domain: NAGVMQNPRHLVRRRGQEARLRCSPMKGHSHVYWYRQLPEEGLKFMVYLQKENIIDESGMPKERFSAEFPKEGPSILRIQQVVRGDSAAYFCASSPQGKDQPQHFGDGTRLSIL.

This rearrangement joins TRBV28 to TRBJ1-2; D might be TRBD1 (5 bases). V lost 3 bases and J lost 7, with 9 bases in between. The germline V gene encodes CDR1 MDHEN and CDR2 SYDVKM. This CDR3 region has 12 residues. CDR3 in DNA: TGTGCCAGCAGTTTTCCAGGGATTGGCTACACCTTC. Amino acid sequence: CASSFPGIGYTF.

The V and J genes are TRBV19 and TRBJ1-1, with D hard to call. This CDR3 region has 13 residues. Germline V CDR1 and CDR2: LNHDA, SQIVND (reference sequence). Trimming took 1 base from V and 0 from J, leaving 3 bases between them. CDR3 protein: CASSIALNTEAFF. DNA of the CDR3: TGTGCCAGTAGTATAGCTCTGAACACTGAAGCTTTCTTT.